Here is one TCR beta chain with its context. The assay was immunoSEQ multiplex PCR, and TCRdb's table has in-frame clones only and misses some. The repertoire holds 75,000 to 95,000 clones, with around 90% as singletons. The entry originates in a study of technical replicates of blood from several donors. The CDR3 is made up of 16 amino acids. Germline values: CDR1 SGDLS, CDR2 YYNGEE. V shed 0 bases and J shed 0 bases, with 12 bases lying between them. The sample was T cells isolated from PBMCs. This chain links TRBV9 with TRBJ2-5; maybe TRBD2 (7 bases). This sequence was found in a human donor in good health. The CDR3 here is CASSVGGGGYQETQYF. The CDR3 bases are TGTGCCAGCAGCGTAGGGGGAGGGGGATACCAAGAGACCCAGTACTTC.